This entry lists 4 T cell receptor beta chains sequenced from one sample in a study of blood T cell repertoires in COVID-19. The table came from immunoSEQ multiplex PCR; TCRdb's copy has only in-frame clones and leaves some out. The sample lists 250,000 or so clones; 85% to 90% were seen once. The sample was peripheral blood. The receptors originated from a man aged 55 to 70 with acute or convalescent COVID-19.

This chain links TRBV30 with TRBJ2-7, with 8 bases matching TRBD1. Germline values: CDR1 GTSNPN, CDR2 SVGIG (reference sequence). V shed 5 bases, J shed 4 bases, and the junction held 4 bases outside the gene matches. There are 12 residues in the CDR3. CDR3 in DNA: TGTGCCTGGGGCCGGGACAGGTACGAGCAGTACTTC. It encodes CAWGRDRYEQYF. Looking up the rest from reference TRBV30 and TRBJ2-7 gives the full variable domain: SQTIHQWPATLVQPVGSPLSLECTVEGTSNPNLYWYRQAAGRGLQLLFYSVGIGQISSEVPQNLSASRPQDRQFILSSKKLLLSDSGFYLCAWGRDRYEQYFGPGTRLTVT.

This clone was seen once. The chain has TRBV28 and TRBJ1-5; maybe TRBD1 (5 bases). This CDR3 has 16 amino acids. Germline V gene sequence: CDR1 MDHEN, CDR2 SYDVKM. The ends were cut back, 6 bases at V and 0 bases at J, with 15 bases in the middle. CDR3: CASRRAGLNSNQPQHF. CDR3 bases: TGTGCCAGCAGACGAGCAGGGTTGAATAGCAATCAGCCCCAGCATTTT. The full variable domain, its missing parts supplied by reference TRBV28 and TRBJ1-5, is DVKVTQSSRYLVKRTGEKVFLECVQDMDHENMFWYRQDPGLGLRLIYFSYDVKMKEKGDIPEGYSVSREKKERFSLILESASTNQTSMYLCASRRAGLNSNQPQHFGDGTRLSIL.

This chain uses TRBV28 with TRBJ2-7; 8 nucleotides align to TRBD1. The trim removed 4 bases at V and 2 bases at J, leaving 7 bases unmatched. Germline CDR1 MDHEN, CDR2 SYDVKM. This CDR3 comprises 15 residues. The CDR3 region is CASSSSGTGTYEQYF. The CDR3 DNA reads TGTGCCAGCAGTTCTTCCGGGACAGGAACCTACGAGCAGTACTTC.

V gene TRBV5-4 combines with J gene TRBJ1-2; 9 bases line up with TRBD1. This CDR3 spans 15 amino acids. Germline V CDR1 and CDR2: SGHNT, YYREEE (reference sequence). Germline trimming cut 1 base from V and 8 bases from J; bases unmatched to any gene: 9. The CDR3 sequence: CASSLQQGAPSGYTF. The DNA of the CDR3 is TGTGCCAGCAGCTTGCAACAGGGGGCGCCGAGCGGCTACACCTTC.